This T cell receptor beta chain emerged from a study of blood T cell repertoires in COVID-19. Data came from immunoSEQ multiplex PCR; TCRdb stores just in-frame clones and leaves some out. The sample includes some 130,000 clones, around nine tenths seen only once; the top ten take approximately 10%. Trimming pared 0 bases from V and 5 bases from J, leaving 14 bases between. CDR1 and CDR2 (germline): MRHNA, SNTAGT. The CDR3 loop spans 16 amino acids. Sample: peripheral blood. The TCR originated in a woman aged 65 to 85 with COVID-19, enrolled during active disease. V usage is TRBV6-4 and J usage is TRBJ2-1; tentative D call: TRBD2 (5 bases). The CDR3 bases are TGTGCCAGCAGTGACTCTAGGGAGTCGGGTAACAATGAGCAGTTCTTC. This sequence encodes CASSDSRESGNNEQFF.